Listed here is a single T cell receptor (beta chain). It lacks a known antigen. Nothing much larger sits one base from this clone, and base qualities are not available. The CDR3, cysteine through phenylalanine, is 14 amino acids long. The sequence is cut down to CDR3 DNA, 42 bases in frame from base 1. V drops 3 bases and J drops 1 base, leaving 7 bases in between. CDR1 is given as PRHDT and CDR2 as FYEKMQ, both from the germline V gene (reference sequence). The data were obtained in a study of control samples from healthy donors and cancer patients (dated by TCRdb to 2019 to 2021). The library was prepared using the immunoSEQ multiplex PCR assay. TCRdb re-hosts the immuneACCESS table, in-frame sequences only. Its copies lack some clones; in the studies checked, an unresolved V gene accounts for under half of them, and the cause for the rest is not known. Counted in this sample were fewer than 95,000 clones; 90% to 95% of them appeared once. The ten largest clones add up to 15% to 18% of the sample.

This sequence was found in a man under 40 in good health. Source material: blood. The chain links TRBV13 with TRBJ1-5; the D gene is not confidently resolved. The DNA sequence follows: TGTGCCAGCAGCTTTGGCAGAAGCAATCAGCCCCAGCATTTT. It encodes CASSFGRSNQPQHF. With all but the CDR3 taken from the reference TRBV13 and TRBJ1-5 genes, the full variable domain is: AAGVIQSPRHLIKEKRETATLKCYPIPRHDTVYWYQQGPGQDPQFLISFYEKMQSDKGSIPDRFSAQQFSDYHSELNMSSLELGDSALYFCASSFGRSNQPQHFGDGTRLSIL.